This T cell receptor beta chain was captured by sequencing in a study of blood T cell repertoires in COVID-19. Looking at the study overall: The samples span acute and convalescent COVID-19 from the United States, Italy and Spain.

Libraries were prepared by immunoSEQ multiplex PCR; TCRdb keeps only in-frame clonotypes and omits some of them. The data contain around 140,000 clones, over 70% of them singletons. The CDR3 spans 15 residues. Germline V gene lookup returns CDR1 MNHEY and CDR2 SVGEGT. The trim removed 5 bases at V and 7 bases at J, leaving 8 bases unmatched. This clone was recorded once. The chain recombines TRBV6-2 or TRBV6-3 with TRBJ2-1, with TRBD1 matching 10 bases. This receptor was identified in a woman aged 50 to 65 with acute or convalescent COVID-19. The sequenced sample consisted of peripheral blood. The CDR3 DNA follows: TGTGCCAGCAGTAAACCGGGACAGGGGATGAATGAGCAGTTCTTC. Translated, it gives CASSKPGQGMNEQFF.